This TCR beta chain was identified in a study of CD8 T cells in ankylosing spondylitis (dated 2017 in TCRdb). As for the study more broadly: To find TCR variants linked to disease, the study profiled T cell receptor beta repertoires in ankylosing spondylitis patients and healthy donors. The whole study cohort included about a hundred healthy donors and about two dozen ankylosing spondylitis patients. Peripheral blood was sampled, and synovial fluid was additionally collected from ankylosing spondylitis patients.

The listed sequencing device is Illumina HiSeq 2500. TCR beta libraries were prepared by quantitative 5'-RACE with molecular barcodes. In the paper's pipeline: To identify disease-linked TCR variants, a new computational method was used, one built on a probabilistic model of VDJ rearrangement. TCRdb reworked the public reads: Q25 trimming with fastp, MiXCR clone assembly, productive beta chains retained. Identical CDR3 protein sequences are pooled into one entry, listed with their most common genes and DNA. The V and J calls were determined by TCRdb, not by the authors. Within this sample are some 250,000 distinct CDR3 sequences, with 20% to 30% of them counted one time only. Approximately 0.61% of the sample is taken by the ten largest. The study at large found these results: Some of the motif variants had been reported before in the synovial fluid and blood of reactive arthritis patients, a finding that suggests common disease-initiation mechanisms. The disease-linked clones showed a CD8+ phenotype and occurred at relatively low frequencies in peripheral blood. A TCR beta motif made up of roughly eight highly homologous amino acid variants appeared to be characteristic of blood from ankylosing spondylitis patients. The disease-linked clones were reported as significantly enriched in matched synovial fluid samples from ankylosing spondylitis patients.

The germline V gene encodes CDR1 KGHSH and CDR2 LQKENI. Between the V and J ends, shortened by 4 bases and 4 bases respectively, the junction contains 9 bases. Measured from the cysteine to the phenylalanine, the CDR3 is 13 residues long. Only the CDR3 portion is preserved as DNA: 39 bases, with reading frame beginning at the first base. A word on this clonotype: It has no known antigen specificity. No base quality information exists; no much larger clone differs at one position.

Material for sequencing was blood, either unsorted or a sorted T cell fraction (not recorded which). The rearrangement joined TRBV18 to TRBJ2-3, with no confidently assigned D gene. The receptor comes from a male donor with ankylosing spondylitis or in good health (not recorded which). The bases read TGTGCCAGCTCACTCCTAAGGGCAGATACGCAGTATTTT. Its translation reads: CASSLLRADTQYF.